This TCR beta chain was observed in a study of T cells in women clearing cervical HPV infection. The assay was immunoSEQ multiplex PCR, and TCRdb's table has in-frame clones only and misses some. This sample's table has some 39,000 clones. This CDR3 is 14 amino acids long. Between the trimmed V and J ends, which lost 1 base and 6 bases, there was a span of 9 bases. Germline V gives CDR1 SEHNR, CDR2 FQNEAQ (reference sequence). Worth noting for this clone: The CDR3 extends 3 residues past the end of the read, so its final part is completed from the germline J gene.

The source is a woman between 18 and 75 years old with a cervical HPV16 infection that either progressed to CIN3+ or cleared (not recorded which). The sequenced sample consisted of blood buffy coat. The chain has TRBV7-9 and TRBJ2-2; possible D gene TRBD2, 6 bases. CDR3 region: CASSLDSGAGELFF. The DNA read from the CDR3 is TGTGCCAGCAGCTTAGACTCGGGGGCCGGGGAG.